The T cell receptor beta chain under discussion was sequenced for a study of T cells in Graves' hyperthyroidism and ophthalmopathy. This clonotype was counted many times. Its antigen remains unidentified. Study-level points and caveats: Blood also carried most thyroid clonotypes expanded above 0.001. A 13 V-J model separated ophthalmopathy from stable hyperthyroidism.

The TCR beta CDR3 regions underwent amplification using RNA transcripts as the source. HTBI primers were employed in a first-round RT-PCR of the TCR CDR3. TCRdb re-called the multiplex PCR reads through MiXCR, storing one row per CDR3 protein. The data hold about half a million distinct CDR3 sequences, with about 20% observed a single time. The CDR3 extends over 16 amino acids. Trimming removed 6 bases from V and 4 bases from J, with 18 bases in between. Germline V gene lookup returns CDR1 MNHNS and CDR2 SASEGT. Ophthalmopathy patients all had a Clinical Activity Score of at least 3, a NOSPECS grade of at least 4 and disease under 3 months old. The PBMCs were sourced from fresh peripheral blood (less than 11 ml).

The chain couples TRBV6-1 to TRBJ2-2, with D perhaps TRBD1 (5 bases). Sample: blood. The TCR sequence derives from an older woman with Graves' ophthalmopathy. The CDR3 sequence is CASSVGASSTTGELFF. The DNA of the CDR3 is TGTGCCAGCAGCGTAGGGGCTTCATCGACCACCGGGGAGCTGTTTTTT.